This is a list of T cell receptor beta chains from one sample in a study of response to subunit inactivated influenza vaccine. TCRdb ran MiXCR on the RT-PCR reads and lists one entry per CDR3 protein. The sample has 400,000 to 650,000 distinct CDR3 sequences, 6.5% to 8% seen once. Sequencing used PBMCs from blood, obtained around 25 months after vaccination. The receptors shown here come from a man aged 50 to 69 who received an inactivated influenza vaccine. The CDR3 runs from the conserved cysteine through the conserved F or W. The order of the fields is V gene, clone size, D gene, J gene, CDR3 DNA, CDR3 protein. A D gene is named only where the DNA matches it firmly. For some rows the clone size is stated as once, few or many, or as a class when expanded; others skip it.

>TRBV28|-|TRBD1|TRBJ2-7
TGTGCCAGCGGGACAGGGCTAAGCCACGAGCAGTACTTC
CASGTGLSHEQYF
>TRBV27|-|-|TRBJ2-1
TGTGCCAGCAGTTCGGACACTTTAAGCTCCTACAATGAGCAGTTCTTC
CASSSDTLSSYNEQFF
>TRBV12-3/TRBV12-4|-|-|TRBJ1-5
TGTGCCAGCAGTTCCAGGGTTGGTCAGCCCCAGCATTTT
CASSSRVGQPQHF
>TRBV6-5|many|TRBD1|TRBJ2-5
TGTGCCAGCAGTTCAGGACAGGGGGCGCGGGAGACCCAGTACTTC
CASSSGQGARETQYF
>TRBV20-1|-|-|TRBJ2-3
TGCAGTGCTTGGGCCCCAGCCACAGATACGCAGTATTTT
CSAWAPATDTQYF
>TRBV7-2|-|-|TRBJ2-7
TGTGCCAGCAGCTTTTCTCGGGGTACCTACGAGCAGTACTTC
CASSFSRGTYEQYF
>TRBV5-1|few|-|TRBJ2-3
TGCGCCAGCAGCTTGGCCCTGGGACGCACAGATACGCAGTATTTT
CASSLALGRTDTQYF
>TRBV20-1|-|TRBD2|TRBJ2-5
TGCAGTGCTTTAGCGGGGGGGCCACTGGAGACCCAGTACTTC
CSALAGGPLETQYF
>TRBV10-3|-|TRBD1|TRBJ1-5
TGTGCCGTACAGGATCCAGGGGGCTACCAGCCCCAGCATTTT
CAVQDPGGYQPQHF
>TRBV2|-|-|TRBJ1-6
TGTGCCAGCAGTGAAGAATCGGGCTTTAATTCACCCCTCCACTTT
CASSEESGFNSPLHF
>TRBV4-3|-|-|TRBJ2-1
TGCGCCAGCAGCCATTATGCAGGGGATTACAATGAGCGGTTCTTC
CASSHYAGDYNERFF
>TRBV28|few|-|TRBJ1-1
TGTGCCAGCAGTACCTATTGGGGGGTCATGAACACTGAAGCTTTCTTT
CASSTYWGVMNTEAFF
>TRBV20-1|-|TRBD2|TRBJ2-1
TGCAGTGCCCTGGGACTAGACTTGCACAATGAGCAGTTCTTC
CSALGLDLHNEQFF
>TRBV10-3|-|-|TRBJ1-5
TGTGCCATCAGTGATGGGGACCCTTACCAGCCCCAGCATTTT
CAISDGDPYQPQHF
>TRBV14|-|-|TRBJ2-7
TGTGCCAGCAGCCAAGGGACACCCCAGGCCTCCTACGAGCAGTACTTC
CASSQGTPQASYEQYF
>TRBV11-3|few|-|TRBJ2-5
TGTGCCAGCAGCTTGGGGAATAACCCCACTAGCTTGGAGACCCAGTACTTC
CASSLGNNPTSLETQYF
>TRBV7-9|-|TRBD2|TRBJ2-2
TGTGCCAGCACCCGCTGGGCGGGGGGCCTCACCGGGGAGCTGTTTTTT
CASTRWAGGLTGELFF
>TRBV5-1|many|TRBD2|TRBJ2-7
TGCGCCAGCAGCTACCGGGGGGACTACGAGCAGTACTTC
CASSYRGDYEQYF
>TRBV7-9|many|-|TRBJ2-7
TGTGCCAGCAGCCTCGGGTCTTACTACGAGCAGTACTTC
CASSLGSYYEQYF
>TRBV5-1|many|TRBD2|TRBJ2-3
TGTGCCAGCAGTTTAGCGGGGACCACAGATACGCAGTATTTT
CASSLAGTTDTQYF
>TRBV29-1|-|-|TRBJ1-4
TGCAGCGCCTTTACGGGGTTCAATGAAAAACTGCTTTTT
CSAFTGFNEKLLF
>TRBV11-2|many|TRBD2|TRBJ2-3
TGTGCCAGCAGCCCACACAGATCTTCGACTAGCGGGCAAGACACAGATACGCAGTATTTT
CASSPHRSSTSGQDTDTQYF
>TRBV12-3/TRBV12-4|many|-|TRBJ1-1
TGTGCCAGCAGTTTGGGGGGGATAGCTTTCTTT
CASSLGGIAFF
>TRBV24-1|-|-|TRBJ1-2
TGTGCCACCAGTGAAAACACAGGGTATAATGGCTACACCTTC
CATSENTGYNGYTF
>TRBV3-1|-|-|TRBJ1-5
TGTGCCAGCAGCGCCCGTCCCAATCAGCCCCAGCATTTT
CASSARPNQPQHF
>TRBV29-1|-|TRBD1|TRBJ1-1
TGCTCCCGACAGGGATTCGCCACTGAAGCTTTCTTT
CSRQGFATEAFF
>TRBV25-1|many|TRBD1|TRBJ2-7
TGTGCCAGCAGAGCGAATCCGGGGACAGGGTACTACGAGCAGTACTTC
CASRANPGTGYYEQYF
>TRBV24-1|many|-|TRBJ1-5
TGTGCCACCAGCGAAAATGGCAATCAGCCCCAGCATTTT
CATSENGNQPQHF